This TCR beta chain was recorded in a study of T cells after yellow fever vaccination. Study-level results: Only a small proportion of the clonotypes turned up in both the CD4 and the CD8 compartments, likely arising from convergent recombination.

A remark on this clonotype: Its target is unknown.

The germline gives CDR1 MNHEY, CDR2 SMNVEV (reference sequence). Trimming cost V 3 bases and J 6 bases, with 11 bases left between them. The CDR3 is 13 amino acids. Each CDR3 protein is one row after TCRdb ran MiXCR on the 5' RACE reads. The repertoire consists of 450,000 to 650,000 distinct CDR3 sequences, with around an eighth occurring once and the leading ten covering over 13%. The genes are TRBV27 and TRBJ1-1; D perhaps matches TRBD1 (5 bases). The sequence came from a man in his thirties or forties who received the YFV17D yellow fever vaccine. Here the sequenced sample was PBMCs, taken on the day of the yellow fever booster vaccination. For the CDR3, the DNA is TGTGCCAGCAGTTTTCTGGGGGACGCTGAAGCTTTCTTT. Protein product: CASSFLGDAEAFF.